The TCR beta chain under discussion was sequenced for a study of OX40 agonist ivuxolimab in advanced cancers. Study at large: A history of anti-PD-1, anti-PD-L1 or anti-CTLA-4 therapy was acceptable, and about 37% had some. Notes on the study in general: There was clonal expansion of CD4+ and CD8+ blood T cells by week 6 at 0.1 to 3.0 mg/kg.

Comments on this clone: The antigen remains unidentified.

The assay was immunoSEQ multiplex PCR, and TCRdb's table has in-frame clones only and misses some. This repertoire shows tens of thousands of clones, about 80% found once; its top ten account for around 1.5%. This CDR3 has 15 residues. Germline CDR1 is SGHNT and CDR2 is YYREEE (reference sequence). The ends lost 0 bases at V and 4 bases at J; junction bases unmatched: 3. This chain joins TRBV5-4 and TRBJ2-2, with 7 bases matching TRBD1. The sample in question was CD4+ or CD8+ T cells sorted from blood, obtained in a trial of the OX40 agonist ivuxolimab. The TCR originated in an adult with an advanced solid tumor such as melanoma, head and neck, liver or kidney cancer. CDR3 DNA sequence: TGTGCCAGCAGCTTGGGACAGGGATCCACCGGGGAGCTGTTTTTT. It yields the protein CASSLGQGSTGELFF.